This passage covers 5 T cell receptor beta chains from one sample sequenced in a study of T cell repertoires in cytomegalovirus infection. Each CDR3 protein is one row after TCRdb ran MiXCR on the reads. The sample lists about 69,000 distinct CDR3 sequences, around 30% seen once, with about 60% in the top ten. For these receptors, no antigen is known. Here the sequenced sample was CD8+ T cells from cultured PBMCs, taken from culture after CMV antigen stimulation. The receptors come from a human donor in good health (CMV status not recorded). Some clones in this sample may be carry-over from other donors' samples.

Many counts were recorded for this clonotype. The rearrangement joins TRBV7-6 to TRBJ1-1; D gene uncertain. V lost 3 bases and J 1 base, leaving 6 bases between the germline ends. This CDR3 spans 13 amino acids. Germline V lookup: CDR1 SGHVS, CDR2 FNYEAQ. The DNA for the CDR3 is TGTGCCAGCAGCTTTTCGGAGAACACTGAAGCTTTCTTT. Translated: CASSFSENTEAFF.

The chain links TRBV5-1 to TRBJ2-5; 10 bases align to TRBD1. The CDR3 extends over 15 amino acids. In germline, CDR1 is SGHRS, CDR2 YFSETQ. V lost 3 bases to trimming and J lost 5 bases; unmatched junction nucleotides: 7. The DNA of the CDR3 is TGCGCCAGCAGCTCCCGGGACAGGGGTTGGGAGACCCAGTACTTC. This codes for CASSSRDRGWETQYF.

The chain links TRBV4-2 to TRBJ1-1; perhaps TRBD1 as D (5 bases). V shed 1 base and J shed 5 bases, with 11 bases lying between them. The CDR3 spans 14 residues. CDR1 is LGHNA, CDR2 YNFKEQ, per germline. CDR3 in amino acids: CASSQGAGGTEAFF. CDR3 DNA: TGTGCCAGCAGCCAAGGAGCGGGGGGTACTGAAGCTTTCTTT.

This clonotype showed up just once. The V call is TRBV19, the J call TRBJ1-5; weak D call: TRBD1 (5 bases). From germline, CDR1 is LNHDA and CDR2 SQIVND (reference sequence). V was cut by 1 base and J by 0 bases, with 13 bases left in between. This CDR3 contains 17 residues. This CDR3 is CASSIGAGTASNQPQHF. DNA for the CDR3: TGTGCCAGTAGTATAGGGGCGGGGACTGCTAGCAATCAGCCCCAGCATTTT.

This clonotype was seen many times. The chain uses TRBV7-2 and TRBJ2-7, with no clear D. Deletions cut 2 bases from V and 7 bases from J, with 9 bases between. This CDR3 is built from 12 residues. CDR1 is SGHTA and CDR2 is FQGNSA in the germline V gene. Written as DNA, the CDR3 is TGTGCCAGCAGCTTACTGAATCGGGAGCAGTACTTC. Amino acids: CASSLLNREQYF.